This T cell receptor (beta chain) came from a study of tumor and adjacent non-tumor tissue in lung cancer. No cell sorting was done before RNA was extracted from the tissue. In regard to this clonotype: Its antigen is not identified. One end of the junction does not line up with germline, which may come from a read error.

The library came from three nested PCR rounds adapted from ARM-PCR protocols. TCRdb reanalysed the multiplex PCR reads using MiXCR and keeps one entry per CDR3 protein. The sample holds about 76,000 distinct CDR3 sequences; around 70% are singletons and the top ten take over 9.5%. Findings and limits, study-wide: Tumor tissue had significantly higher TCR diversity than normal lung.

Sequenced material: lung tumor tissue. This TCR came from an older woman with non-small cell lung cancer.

CDR3 region: CSAGGTLYERYF. DNA for the CDR3: TGCAGCGCTGGGGGCACACTGTACGAGCGGTACTTC. The chain joins TRBV29-1 to TRBJ2-7, with D perhaps TRBD1 (6 bases). The CDR3 spans 12 residues. Germline V lookup: CDR1 SQVTM, CDR2 ANQGSEA.